This T cell receptor beta chain stems from a study of cytomegalovirus exposure and HLA in healthy donors. Study-wide results and caveats: TCR beta sequences reportedly predicted most subjects' HLA-A and HLA-B alleles accurately. Researchers counted 150 to 200 TCR beta chains as cytomegalovirus-associated.

The PCR employed 60 Vbeta primers together with 13 Jbeta primers. Assay: immunoSEQ multiplex PCR; the TCRdb copy retains only in-frame clones and omits some. This table holds 200,000 to 250,000 clones, more than 60% found once. V was shortened by 1 base and J by 5 bases, with 13 bases between the two germline ends. Germline loops: CDR1 SGHNT, CDR2 YYREEE (reference sequence). The CDR3 is made up of 15 amino acids. This clone was found once. What it recognizes is unknown. The source is a woman aged 25 to 45 in good health and CMV-seronegative. Sequenced: PBMCs. This rearrangement joins TRBV5-4 to TRBJ2-4; D not certain. The CDR3 loop reads CASSLISTSQNIQYF. The CDR3 nucleotides read TGTGCCAGCAGCTTGATAAGCACTTCCCAAAACATTCAGTACTTC.